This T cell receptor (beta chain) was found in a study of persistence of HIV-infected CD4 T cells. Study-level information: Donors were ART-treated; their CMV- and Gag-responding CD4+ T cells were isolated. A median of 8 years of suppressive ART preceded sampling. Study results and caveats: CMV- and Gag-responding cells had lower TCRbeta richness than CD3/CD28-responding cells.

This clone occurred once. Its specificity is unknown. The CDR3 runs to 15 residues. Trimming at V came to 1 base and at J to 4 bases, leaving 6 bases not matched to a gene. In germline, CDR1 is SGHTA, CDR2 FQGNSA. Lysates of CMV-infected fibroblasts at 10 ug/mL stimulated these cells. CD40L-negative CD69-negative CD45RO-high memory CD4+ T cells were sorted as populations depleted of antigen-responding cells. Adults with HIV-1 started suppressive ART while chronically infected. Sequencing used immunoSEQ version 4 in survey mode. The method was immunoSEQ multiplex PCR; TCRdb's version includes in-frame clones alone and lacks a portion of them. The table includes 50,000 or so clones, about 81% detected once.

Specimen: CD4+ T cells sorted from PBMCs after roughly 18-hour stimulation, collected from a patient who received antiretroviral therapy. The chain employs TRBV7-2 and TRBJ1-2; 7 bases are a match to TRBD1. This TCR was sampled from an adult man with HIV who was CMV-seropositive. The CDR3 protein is CASSLERGRSYGYTF. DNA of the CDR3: TGTGCCAGCAGCTTAGAAAGGGGGCGTAGCTATGGCTACACCTTC.